The clone carrying this T cell receptor (beta chain) was picked up a small number of times. Per the original methods: It was from reference gene primer amplification that nucleated cell counts were estimated. TCRdb's copy holds only in-frame clones and misses some; the assay was immunoSEQ multiplex PCR. D and trimming come from the DNA, and the V and J calls and clone size come from that table. The sample lists roughly 16,000 clones, roughly four fifths occurring once. The sample comes from a study of blood T cell repertoires in COVID-19. For the study at large: Acute and convalescent COVID-19 samples came from the United States, Italy and Spain. PBMCs, B-cell-depleted T cells, or T cells provided the cDNA or gDNA that made up the material.

This sequence was found in a man of 80 years or more with active COVID-19. The material sequenced was peripheral blood.

The CDR3 region is CASSSYDRQPQHF. In nucleotides, the CDR3 is TGTGCCAGCAGCTCATATGACAGGCAGCCCCAGCATTTT. The chain is built from TRBV7-2 and TRBJ1-5, with a tentative D call TRBD1 (6 bases). Germline CDR1 reads SGHTA; CDR2 reads FQGNSA. With 4 bases removed from V and 7 bases from J, the gap between germline ends came to 11 bases. CDR3 length equals 13 residues.